Presented here are 9 T cell receptor beta chains from one specimen sequenced in a study of blood T cell repertoires in COVID-19. The table came from immunoSEQ multiplex PCR; TCRdb's copy has only in-frame clones and leaves some out. The sample holds under 200,000 clones; about 90% are singletons and the top ten take 0.78%. Input material: peripheral blood. These receptors were collected from a woman in her 70s with acute or convalescent COVID-19.

This chain connects TRBV5-1 to TRBJ1-6; D possibly corresponds to TRBD1 (6 bases). In germline, CDR1 is SGHRS, CDR2 YFSETQ. V gave up 0 bases and J gave up 12 bases, with 16 bases separating them. The length of the CDR3 is 15 residues. The CDR3 DNA sequence: TGCGCCAGCAGCTTGGGATCCCAGGGGAACCAACCCCTCCACTTT. As protein: CASSLGSQGNQPLHF.

The rearrangement joins TRBV28 to TRBJ2-7, with 9 nucleotides matching TRBD2. The V and J ends lost 6 bases and 2 bases, in that order; junction bases with no gene match: 8. Looked up from germline, CDR1 is MDHEN and CDR2 is SYDVKM. The CDR3 length is 15 residues. The CDR3 DNA reads TGTGCCAGCAGCTTGACTAGCGGATGGGCCTACGAGCAGTACTTC. Its protein is CASSLTSGWAYEQYF.

This rearrangement joins TRBV2 to TRBJ2-3, with TRBD2 matching 8 bases. Unmatched junction bases numbered 4, after V lost 2 bases and J lost 0 bases. CDR3 length equals 16 residues. Germline V lookup: CDR1 SNHLY, CDR2 FYNNEI. As DNA, the CDR3 is TGTGCCAGCAGTGAATCCGGGGGGGCTAGCACAGATACGCAGTATTTT. Translating gives CASSESGGASTDTQYF.

The V and J genes are TRBV5-1 and TRBJ2-1; 10 bases line up with TRBD2. Germline trimming cut 4 bases from V and 8 bases from J; bases unmatched to any gene: 9. This CDR3 is 15 amino acids long. The germline CDR1 and CDR2 sequences are SGHRS and YFSETQ. CDR3 DNA sequence: TGCGCCAGCAGCCCGCTAGCGGGAGTCTTCGATGAGCAGTTCTTC. Protein: CASSPLAGVFDEQFF.

The CDR3 DNA follows: TGTGCCAGCAGTGCCCGGGCCCTGGGGACAGGGTACTCTAACTATGGCTACACCTTC. Its protein product is CASSARALGTGYSNYGYTF. The chain carries TRBV6-1 and TRBJ1-2, with TRBD1 identical over 9 bases. Germline V gene lookup returns CDR1 MNHNS and CDR2 SASEGT. After removal of 4 bases from V and 0 bases from J, the junction contained 15 bases not matched to a gene. The CDR3 totals 19 residues.

V and J are TRBV6-2 or TRBV6-3 and TRBJ2-5; 10 bases map to TRBD1. Germline loops: CDR1 MNHEY, CDR2 SVGEGT. Germline trimming cut 4 bases from V and 5 bases from J; bases unmatched to any gene: 7. The CDR3 covers 15 residues. The CDR3: CASSFTTGGGETQYF. CDR3 DNA: TGTGCCAGCAGTTTTACGACAGGGGGCGGTGAGACCCAGTACTTC.

The chain combines TRBV5-1 with TRBJ2-7; a weak D match, TRBD1 (6 bases). With 5 bases removed from V and 4 bases from J, the gap between germline ends came to 19 bases. Germline CDR1 SGHRS, CDR2 YFSETQ. The length of the CDR3 is 15 residues. The chain's CDR3 is CASRLDGTSQYEQYF. The CDR3 bases are TGCGCCAGCAGGCTAGACGGGACATCACAATACGAGCAGTACTTC. Drawing the rest from reference TRBV5-1 and TRBJ2-7, the complete variable domain is KAGVTQTPRYLIKTRGQQVTLSCSPISGHRSVSWYQQTPGQGLQFLFEYFSETQRNKGNFPGRFSGRQFSNSRSEMNVSTLELGDSALYLCASRLDGTSQYEQYFGPGTRLTVT.

In this sample, this clone turned up once. The V and J genes are TRBV7-9 and TRBJ1-6; a possible D gene is TRBD1 (6 bases). From germline, CDR1 is SEHNR and CDR2 FQNEAQ (reference sequence). V was shortened by 4 bases and J by 7 bases, with 11 bases between the two germline ends. The CDR3 extends over 14 amino acids. In DNA form, the CDR3 reads TGTGCCAGCAGCTCGGACAGCTCCAATTCACCCCTCCACTTT. Translating it yields CASSSDSSNSPLHF.

V and J are TRBV5-8 and TRBJ2-6; 8 nucleotides match TRBD1. This CDR3 is 16 amino acids long. V lost 7 bases to trimming and J lost 4 bases; unmatched junction nucleotides: 10. Germline V gives CDR1 SGHTS, CDR2 YDEGEE. CDR3 in amino acids: CASQGARAFGANVLTF. Here the CDR3 DNA reads TGTGCCAGCCAGGGGGCCAGAGCCTTCGGGGCCAACGTCCTGACTTTC. The whole variable domain, filled in from reference TRBV5-8 and TRBJ2-6, reads EAGVTQSPTHLIKTRGQQATLRCSPISGHTSVYWYQQALGLGLQFLLWYDEGEERNRGNFPPRFSGRQFPNYSSELNVNALELEDSALYLCASQGARAFGANVLTFGAGSRLTVL.